The present T cell receptor (beta chain) was sequenced within a study of blood T cell repertoires in COVID-19. Background on the study: Specimens from acute and convalescent COVID-19 originated in the United States, Italy and Spain.

The CDR3 covers 13 residues. Germline CDR1 ENHRY, CDR2 SYGVKD. V was pared by 7 bases and J by 7 bases, with 8 bases of the junction left unmatched. The repertoire was sequenced with immunoSEQ multiplex PCR; TCRdb's copy has only in-frame clones and lacks some. The top ten clones hold about 7% of a sample with tens of thousands of clones, more than 80% of them seen once. The material sequenced was peripheral blood. V usage is TRBV10-3 and J usage is TRBJ1-2; 8 nucleotides agree with TRBD1. This sequence was found in a woman older than 75 with active COVID-19. The DNA of the CDR3 is TGTGCCATCAACGCAGGGGGCCAGGCTGGCTACACCTTC. This encodes CAINAGGQAGYTF.